This T cell receptor beta chain was retrieved from a study of blood T cell repertoires in COVID-19. As for the study in general: Acute-phase and convalescent COVID-19 samples originated in the United States, Italy and Spain. T cells, B-cell-depleted T cells, or PBMCs supplied cDNA or gDNA.

In the original analysis: Quantification of nucleated cells was approximated via reference gene primer amplification. Using immunoSEQ multiplex PCR, the repertoire was profiled, and TCRdb retains in-frame clones only, with some absent. The V and J calls and clone size come from that table; D and trimming were worked out from the DNA. This table has about 230,000 clones, roughly 85% appearing once. The CDR3 is 17 amino acids. In germline, CDR1 is SGHTA, CDR2 FQGNSA. The germline V and J ends were trimmed by 2 bases and 0 bases, with 14 bases remaining between them. The chain employs TRBV7-2 and TRBJ1-3; D is possibly TRBD1 (6 bases). Specimen: peripheral blood. The TCR comes from a woman aged 18-29 years who had recovered from COVID-19. This chain's CDR3 is CASSLIGGRGSGNTIYF. The CDR3 DNA reads TGTGCCAGCAGCTTAATTGGGGGCCGGGGCTCTGGAAACACCATATATTTT.